One and the same sample provided the 15 T cell receptor beta chains below, sequenced in a study of T cells in Graves' hyperthyroidism and ophthalmopathy. The investigators amplified TCR beta CDR3 regions from RNA transcripts. HTBI primers were employed in a first-round RT-PCR of the TCR CDR3. A single record per CDR3 protein comes from TCRdb applying MiXCR to the multiplex PCR reads. The data contain 96,000 or so distinct CDR3 sequences, under 65% of them singletons. The sample was blood. Receptors originate from a middle-aged woman with Graves' hyperthyroidism.

Turning to this clonotype: This may be a read error: a much more frequent sequence differs by one nucleotide. Here the CDR3 omits its conserved ending phenylalanine or tryptophan, so a read error is the likely source. The genes are TRBV5-1 and TRBJ2-7; tentative D call: TRBD1 (6 bases). CDR1 is SGHRS and CDR2 is YFSETQ in the germline V gene. V shed 5 bases and J shed 2 bases, with 11 bases lying between them. The CDR3 is 13 amino acids. As DNA, the CDR3 is TGCGCCAGCAGAGACAGGCCTCCCTACGAGCAGTACCTC. Residues: CASRDRPPYEQYL.

In this sample, this clonotype turned up many times. J is TRBJ2-3 and V is TRBV29-1, with D perhaps TRBD2 (6 bases). Germline V gene data show CDR1 as SQVTM and CDR2 as ANQGSEA. The V end lost 7 bases, the J end lost 0 bases, and 14 bases lay between the germline ends. The CDR3 runs 14 residues. The DNA for the CDR3 is TGCAGCGCCCGGGAGTTATTTAGCACAGATACGCAGTATTTT. Its translation is CSARELFSTDTQYF.

The chain joins TRBV15 to TRBJ1-1; the match to TRBD1 covers 12 bases. CDR1 LNHNV and CDR2 YYDKDF come from the germline V gene (reference sequence). The CDR3 length is 17 residues. J gave up 1 base and V 1 base, and 4 bases lay outside the gene matches. CDR3 in amino acids: CATSRGGQGAPNTEAFF. CDR3 nucleotides: TGTGCCACCAGCAGAGGGGGACAGGGGGCGCCGAACACTGAAGCTTTCTTT.

V usage is TRBV2 and J usage is TRBJ1-2; 10 nucleotides align to TRBD1. Germline V gene lookup returns CDR1 SNHLY and CDR2 FYNNEI. This CDR3 comprises 16 residues. Losses at the gene ends were 6 bases for V and 7 bases for J; bases not matched to a gene: 14. The CDR3 DNA is TGTGCCAGCAGCTTAGGACGGGGGACAGGGGTTGGTGGCTACACCTTC. Its translation: CASSLGRGTGVGGYTF.

This clonotype came up many times. V gene TRBV5-1 combines with J gene TRBJ2-7; D ambiguous. CDR3 size: 14 residues. The ends were cut back, 1 base at V and 0 bases at J, with 8 bases in the middle. Germline assignment: CDR1 SGHRS and CDR2 YFSETQ. Here the CDR3 DNA reads TGCGCCAGCAGCTTGCAGCCAAACTCCTACGAGCAGTACTTC. Protein: CASSLQPNSYEQYF.

The CDR3 sequence: CASSFGQVLETQYF. In nucleotides, the CDR3 is TGTGCCAGCAGCTTCGGACAGGTCCTTGAGACCCAGTACTTC. The J gene is TRBJ2-5, the V gene TRBV7-2; TRBD1 agrees at 7 bases. CDR1 and CDR2 from the germline V gene are SGHTA and FQGNSA. This CDR3 region has 14 residues. V trimming: 3 bases; J trimming: 5 bases; junction bases outside the gene matches: 6.

This clonotype was detected only a few times. The V and J genes are TRBV20-1 and TRBJ2-5; 8 nucleotides match TRBD1. V gave up 4 bases and J gave up 5 bases; unmatched junction bases: 6. This CDR3 spans 13 amino acids. Looked up from germline, CDR1 is DFQATT and CDR2 is SNEGSKA (reference sequence). CDR3 residues: CSAKQGAGETQYF. In nucleotides, the CDR3 is TGCAGTGCTAAGCAGGGGGCTGGGGAGACCCAGTACTTC.

This clonotype was seen a handful of times. The germline gene is not matched at one end of the junction; a read error may be the cause. The rearrangement links TRBV4-1 to TRBJ2-3; TRBD2 aligns across 11 bases. This CDR3 contains 16 residues. Germline V lookup: CDR1 MGHRA, CDR2 YSYEKL. Here the CDR3 DNA reads TGTGCCAGCAGCCAAGCTAGCGGGAGGAGCACAGATACGCAGTATTTT. Translation: CASSQASGRSTDTQYF.

This clonotype came up many times. The chain couples TRBV7-2 to TRBJ1-2; 8 positions match TRBD1. The germline CDR1 and CDR2 sequences are SGHTA and FQGNSA. The length of the CDR3 is 15 residues. V shed 5 bases and J 3 bases; nucleotides not matched to a gene: 8. The CDR3 sequence is CASSLFGQGDYGYTF. CDR3 nucleotides: TGTGCCAGCAGCCTATTTGGACAGGGCGACTATGGCTACACCTTC.

The V gene is TRBV29-1, the J gene TRBJ2-6; maybe TRBD1 (6 bases). Germline lookup yields CDR1 SQVTM and CDR2 ANQGSEA. Trimming removed 6 bases from V and 0 bases from J, with 12 bases in between. This CDR3 is built from 15 residues. The CDR3 DNA reads as TGCAGCGTAGGAACAGGGAGCTCTGGGGCCAACGTCCTGACTTTC. Translation: CSVGTGSSGANVLTF.

The chain combines TRBV10-3 with TRBJ2-5; 11 nucleotides match TRBD1. Germline CDR1 and CDR2: ENHRY and SYGVKD. The CDR3 sequence is 14 residues long. V lost 8 bases to trimming and J lost 6 bases; unmatched junction nucleotides: 8. The CDR3 reads CAIAGQGAGKTQYF. In DNA, the CDR3 is TGTGCCATCGCCGGACAGGGGGCCGGGAAGACCCAGTACTTC.

Many counts were recorded for this clonotype. The rearrangement links TRBV7-9 to TRBJ1-4, with D perhaps matching TRBD1 (6 bases). The CDR3 is 16 amino acids. The germline V gene encodes CDR1 SEHNR and CDR2 FQNEAQ (reference sequence). Between the trimmed V and J ends, which lost 5 bases and 8 bases, there was a span of 21 bases. CDR3 sequence (DNA): TGTGCCAGCAGCCGGACCCAACAGGGAGGGATGGAAAAACTGTTTTTT. As protein: CASSRTQQGGMEKLFF.

Concerning this clonotype: One end of the junction does not line up with germline, which may come from a read error. The chain couples TRBV10-3 to TRBJ1-2; D remains unclear. Germline V CDR1 and CDR2: ENHRY, SYGVKD. The CDR3 length is 12 residues. CDR3 sequence (DNA): TGTACCATCAGTGAAACTACGTATGGCTACACCTTC. Translating it yields CTISETTYGYTF.

The table lists this clonotype with a count of one. The genes are TRBV12-3 or TRBV12-4 and TRBJ1-3, with D possibly matching TRBD1 (6 bases). CDR3 length: 16 residues. The CDR3: CASGLERGSSGNTIYF. The CDR3, as DNA: TGTGCTAGTGGTTTGGAGAGGGGGAGCTCTGGAAACACCATATATTTT.

In its sample, this clonotype was seen a few times. The conserved phenylalanine or tryptophan normally closing the CDR3 is absent here, so this likely arose from a read error. The DNA is omitted, as the CDR3 cannot be located on it reliably, and the CDR3 follows TCRdb's listing. The rearrangement links TRBV2 to TRBJ1-4. From its first to its last residue, the CDR3 has 8 amino acids. Germline loops: CDR1 SNHLY, CDR2 FYNNEI. CDR3 region: CASSEFSG.